A single T cell receptor (beta chain) is shown here with its context. No antigen is known for it. CDR1 is SGDLS and CDR2 is YYNGEE in the germline V gene. V was cut by 3 bases and J by 5 bases, with 9 bases left in between. The CDR3 totals 13 residues. Only CD45RO-negative cells positively selected for CCR7 counted as naive CD8 cells, so terminally differentiated effector memory CD45RA+ cells were excluded. The healthy adult donors were HIV-negative and reported no recent acute infections or vaccinations. Sequencing used immunoSEQ multiplex PCR; TCRdb keeps in-frame clones, though not all of them. The data contain roughly 770,000 clones, 90% to 97% of them singletons. The data stem from a study of shared clonotypes between healthy human individuals. Study-wide results and limits: It was the few donors that limited the genetic and exposure-history diversity represented. The study generally estimated greater richness for naive than memory subsets. Sampling included only blood; tissue repertoires likely differ.

The sample comprised naive CD8+ T cells sorted from blood. This clonotype was obtained from a man younger than 40 in good health. The V call is TRBV9, the J call TRBJ1-5; D may be TRBD1 (5 bases). For the CDR3, the DNA is TGTGCCAGCAGCGCAAGGGACGATCAGCCCCAGCATTTT. It translates to CASSARDDQPQHF.